This entry lists 31 T cell receptor beta chains sequenced from one sample in a study of monozygotic twins with cystic fibrosis. Clones were sequenced by immunoSEQ multiplex PCR, and TCRdb holds only the in-frame ones, with some missing. This table has 11,000 or so clones, 96% appearing once. The sequenced sample was blood. Every receptor here comes from a boy aged 5 to 17 with cystic fibrosis.

The J gene is TRBJ1-1, the V gene TRBV19; TRBD1 might be the D (6 bases). V lost 5 bases and J 11 bases, leaving 12 bases between the germline ends. CDR3 length equals 11 residues. Germline assignment: CDR1 LNHDA and CDR2 SQIVND (reference sequence). CDR3 sequence reads: CASSFTGQAFF. DNA of the CDR3: TGTGCCAGTAGTTTCACAGGGCAGGCTTTCTTT.

The chain links TRBV5-1 to TRBJ2-7; D is unclear. Trimming left V 0 bases short and J 6 bases short, with 10 bases between. CDR1 is SGHRS and CDR2 is YFSETQ in the germline V gene. The CDR3 runs to 13 residues. The DNA of the CDR3 is TGCGCCAGCAGCTTGGTTGCGGTTTCCGAGCAGTACTTC. Translation gives CASSLVAVSEQYF.

CDR3 nucleotide sequence: TGTGCCAGCGGACTCGACCGCTCGGAGTCACCCCTCCACTTT. Protein sequence: CASGLDRSESPLHF. V usage is TRBV6-5 and J usage is TRBJ1-6, with unresolved D. Germline V gene data show CDR1 as MNHEY and CDR2 as SVGAGI. The ends were cut back, 8 bases at V and 10 bases at J, with 18 bases in the middle. The CDR3 covers 14 residues.

V gene TRBV2 combines with J gene TRBJ1-1, with 7 bases identical to TRBD1. Trimming removed 6 bases from V and 5 bases from J; junction bases left unmatched: 9. Germline CDR1 is SNHLY and CDR2 is FYNNEI. This CDR3 has 14 amino acids. The DNA of the CDR3 is TGTGCCAGCAGGGATGACAGGGTAACAACTGAAGCTTTCTTT. This codes for CASRDDRVTTEAFF.

The chain couples TRBV2 to TRBJ2-2; 7 nucleotides line up with TRBD1. Germline CDR1 reads SNHLY; CDR2 reads FYNNEI. This CDR3 spans 14 amino acids. The V segment lost 7 bases and the J segment 0 bases; nucleotides outside the gene matches: 2. The CDR3 sequence: CASTTGPNTGELFF. CDR3 bases: TGTGCCAGCACGACAGGGCCGAACACCGGGGAGCTGTTTTTT. Full variable domain (outside the CDR3, taken from reference TRBV2 and TRBJ2-2): EPEVTQTPSHQVTQMGQEVILRCVPISNHLYFYWYRQILGQKVEFLVSFYNNEISEKSEIFDDQFSVERPDGSNFTLKIRSTKLEDSAMYFCASTTGPNTGELFFGEGSRLTVL.

V gene TRBV5-1 combines with J gene TRBJ2-3; TRBD2 matches 11 bases. The CDR3 has 15 amino acids. From germline, CDR1 is SGHRS and CDR2 YFSETQ. With 3 bases clipped from V and 4 bases from J, the junction kept 4 bases outside the gene matches. Here the CDR3 reads CASSSLAGGADTQYF. CDR3 nucleotide sequence: TGCGCCAGCAGCTCCCTAGCGGGAGGCGCAGATACGCAGTATTTT.

This chain connects TRBV9 to TRBJ1-2; 7 bases map to TRBD1. V lost 3 bases and J lost 4; bases outside the gene matches: 9. The germline gives CDR1 SGDLS, CDR2 YYNGEE. The CDR3 has 15 residues. The CDR3 loop reads CASSERDSHPYGYTF. The CDR3 region has the DNA TGTGCCAGCAGCGAAAGGGACAGTCACCCCTATGGCTACACCTTC.

This clone showed up just a few times. In DNA form, the CDR3 reads TGCGCCAGCAGCGTGGACAGCAATTCACCCCTCCACTTT. Encoded protein: CASSVDSNSPLHF. This rearrangement joins TRBV5-1 to TRBJ1-6, with TRBD1 as a possible D gene (6 bases). Germline lookup yields CDR1 SGHRS and CDR2 YFSETQ. This CDR3 comprises 13 residues. Trimming took off 4 bases at V and 7 bases at J, with 9 bases between the two ends.

The chain carries TRBV6-5 and TRBJ1-5, with 7 bases matching TRBD1. Trimming removed 5 bases from V and 5 bases from J; junction bases left unmatched: 6. Germline CDR1 is MNHEY and CDR2 is SVGAGI. This CDR3 has 14 amino acids. The CDR3, as DNA: TGTGCCAGCAGTCCCCGGACAGGAGATCAGCCCCAGCATTTT. This encodes CASSPRTGDQPQHF.

The chain has TRBV27 and TRBJ2-1; D may be TRBD2 (6 bases). Germline V CDR1 and CDR2: MNHEY, SMNVEV (reference sequence). Trimming pared 2 bases from V and 6 bases from J, leaving 14 bases between. The CDR3 has 15 amino acids. Here the CDR3 reads CASSLGGTSINEQFF. The CDR3 coding sequence is TGTGCCAGCAGTTTAGGGGGGACTTCCATCAATGAGCAGTTCTTC.

In this sample, this clone turned up once. This chain uses TRBV27 with TRBJ2-4, with TRBD2 matching over 7 bases. Germline CDR1 reads MNHEY; CDR2 reads SMNVEV (reference sequence). The CDR3 length is 12 residues. V shed 6 bases, J shed 10 bases, and the junction held 6 bases outside the gene matches. DNA for the CDR3: TGTGCCAGCAGACCCCCGGGGGGAATTCAGTACTTC. Protein: CASRPPGGIQYF.

In this sample, this clone turned up once. The chain has TRBV18 and TRBJ1-1; D is ambiguous. V gave up 3 bases and J gave up 5 bases, with 13 bases separating them. The V gene's germline CDR1 is KGHSH and CDR2 LQKENI. This CDR3 is 14 amino acids long. The CDR3 loop is CASSPQWGGTEAFF. CDR3 coding DNA: TGTGCCAGCTCACCCCAGTGGGGAGGGACTGAAGCTTTCTTT.

The gene calls are TRBV29-1 and TRBJ1-1; D uncertain. V was clipped by 5 bases and J by 7 bases, with 14 bases between them. This CDR3 is built from 12 residues. The germline V gene encodes CDR1 SQVTM and CDR2 ANQGSEA. The CDR3 region has the DNA TGCAGCGTTCCCGGGCCGAGCCGTGAAGCTTTCTTT. Its protein product is CSVPGPSREAFF.

A single count supports this clone. The CDR3 here is CASSVSGQETQYF. The CDR3 nucleotides read TGTGCCAGCAGCGTTTCAGGTCAGGAGACCCAGTACTTC. V gene TRBV9 combines with J gene TRBJ2-5; D remains unclear. Germline CDR1 SGDLS, CDR2 YYNGEE. V was trimmed by 2 bases and J by 5 bases, leaving 10 bases between them. The CDR3 loop spans 13 amino acids. Full variable domain (missing parts from reference TRBV9 and TRBJ2-5): DSGVTQTPKHLITATGQRVTLRCSPRSGDLSVYWYQQSLDQGLQFLIQYYNGEERAKGNILERFSAQQFPDLHSELNLSSLELGDSALYFCASSVSGQETQYFGPGTRLLVL.

This chain joins TRBV28 and TRBJ2-2; 7 nucleotides agree with TRBD1. The junction had 8 bases not matched to a gene; V was cut back by 10 bases and J by 6 bases. This CDR3 comprises 13 residues. CDR1 MDHEN and CDR2 SYDVKM come from the germline V gene. The CDR3 DNA reads as TGTGCCACTAACGTACAGGGGTCCGGGGAGCTGTTTTTT. Translation gives CATNVQGSGELFF.

The CDR3: CASRELLGRLSSYNEQFF. DNA of the CDR3: TGTGCCAGCAGGGAGCTTCTCGGGAGGCTGAGCTCCTACAATGAGCAGTTCTTC. The chain is built from TRBV11-2 and TRBJ2-1; 7 bases line up with TRBD2. The CDR3 extends over 18 amino acids. From germline, CDR1 is SGHAT and CDR2 FQNNGV. Trimming removed 6 bases from V and 0 bases from J; junction bases left unmatched: 14.

This rearrangement joins TRBV7-2 to TRBJ2-7, with a tentative D call TRBD2 (5 bases). V shed 5 bases and J shed 3 bases, with 17 bases lying between them. CDR3 length: 15 residues. The germline V gene encodes CDR1 SGHTA and CDR2 FQGNSA. CDR3 region: CASSVLENVLYEQYF. For the CDR3, the DNA is TGTGCCAGCAGCGTACTAGAGAACGTCCTCTACGAGCAGTACTTC.

The V gene is TRBV5-6, the J gene TRBJ1-1; D is ambiguous. The V end was cut by 3 bases, the J end by 0 bases, with 6 bases between. The CDR3 runs to 13 residues. Per germline, CDR1 SGHDT and CDR2 YYEEEE. CDR3 nucleotide sequence: TGTGCCAGCAGCTGGTGGGTGAACACTGAAGCTTTCTTT. It is translated as CASSWWVNTEAFF. The complete variable domain, with remaining parts taken from reference TRBV5-6 and TRBJ1-1, reads DAGVTQSPTHLIKTRGQQVTLRCSPKSGHDTVSWYQQALGQGPQFIFQYYEEEERQRGNFPDRFSGHQFPNYSSELNVNALLLGDSALYLCASSWWVNTEAFFGQGTRLTVV.

In DNA, the CDR3 is TGTGCCACCGCAGAGGGACCGACAGGGAATGAGGGACTAGCGGCCCTTCAGACCCAGTACTTC. Its protein is CATAEGPTGNEGLAALQTQYF. The rearrangement uses TRBV21-1 and TRBJ2-5; no DNA check was done on the table's D call, TRBD2. TRBV21-1 is annotated as a pseudogene. There are 21 residues in the CDR3.

The chain links TRBV29-1 to TRBJ2-1; TRBD1 matches at 10 bases. The CDR3 has 14 residues. V lost 7 bases to trimming and J lost 6 bases; unmatched junction nucleotides: 9. Germline V gene data show CDR1 as SQVTM and CDR2 as ANQGSEA. In nucleotides, the CDR3 is TGCAGCGCCCGACAGGGGGCGATCCTCAATGAGCAGTTCTTC. This codes for CSARQGAILNEQFF.

This clone was observed a single time. This chain links TRBV9 with TRBJ1-1, with unresolved D. V shed 0 bases and J shed 1 base, with 7 bases lying between them. The CDR3 length is 14 residues. Germline V gives CDR1 SGDLS, CDR2 YYNGEE. The CDR3 DNA sequence: TGTGCCAGCAGCGTAGTGCAGAAGAACACTGAAGCTTTCTTT. Translation: CASSVVQKNTEAFF.

The chain joins TRBV5-1 to TRBJ2-1; TRBD2 is a possible D gene (6 bases). CDR1 SGHRS and CDR2 YFSETQ come from the germline V gene. Trimming took 0 bases from V and 8 from J, leaving 18 bases between them. The CDR3 spans 16 residues. The CDR3 bases are TGCGCCAGCAGCTTGGCGGTGGGAGGAGAGGTGGATGAGCAGTTCTTC. This sequence encodes CASSLAVGGEVDEQFF. The variable domain in full, completed from reference TRBV5-1 and TRBJ2-1, reads KAGVTQTPRYLIKTRGQQVTLSCSPISGHRSVSWYQQTPGQGLQFLFEYFSETQRNKGNFPGRFSGRQFSNSRSEMNVSTLELGDSALYLCASSLAVGGEVDEQFFGPGTRLTVL.

The chain uses TRBV5-1 and TRBJ1-5, with TRBD1 matching 9 bases. The CDR3 sequence is 13 residues long. The V segment lost 5 bases and the J segment 6 bases; nucleotides outside the gene matches: 3. Germline CDR1 is SGHRS and CDR2 is YFSETQ. This CDR3 is CASRRDRAQPQHF. DNA for the CDR3: TGCGCCAGCAGACGGGACAGGGCTCAGCCCCAGCATTTT.

This chain connects TRBV2 to TRBJ1-3; perhaps TRBD1 as D (5 bases). Trimming took 3 bases from V and 2 from J, leaving 26 bases between them. CDR1 is SNHLY, CDR2 FYNNEI, per germline. The CDR3 is 20 amino acids. The CDR3 DNA reads TGTGCCAGCAGTGATGGAAGGGGACGGGCAGGCCGCAAGGCTGGAAACACCATATATTTT. Its translation: CASSDGRGRAGRKAGNTIYF. The variable domain in full, completed from reference TRBV2 and TRBJ1-3, reads EPEVTQTPSHQVTQMGQEVILRCVPISNHLYFYWYRQILGQKVEFLVSFYNNEISEKSEIFDDQFSVERPDGSNFTLKIRSTKLEDSAMYFCASSDGRGRAGRKAGNTIYFGEGSWLTVV.

The chain uses TRBV30 and TRBJ2-5, with D possibly being TRBD2 (5 bases). Germline CDR1 is GTSNPN and CDR2 is SVGIG (reference sequence). CDR3 length: 11 amino acids. Between the trimmed V and J ends, which lost 4 bases and 5 bases, there was a span of 8 bases. DNA of the CDR3: TGTGCCTGGAACGGAGGCGAGACCCAGTACTTC. Residues: CAWNGGETQYF.

CDR3: CASNPIPDSLGGYTF. The DNA for the CDR3 is TGTGCCAGCAATCCCATCCCAGATTCCCTGGGTGGCTACACCTTC. The V call is TRBV6-5, the J call TRBJ1-2; D unresolved. V was trimmed by 7 bases and J by 7 bases, leaving 22 bases between them. This CDR3 has 15 residues. Germline V gene data show CDR1 as MNHEY and CDR2 as SVGAGI.

The chain recombines TRBV2 with TRBJ2-5, with D unclear. The germline CDR1 and CDR2 sequences are SNHLY and FYNNEI. Trimming shortened V by 5 bases and J by 3 bases, and 13 bases separated the two germline ends. The CDR3 extends over 14 amino acids. The CDR3 coding sequence is TGTGCCAGCAGTCAGATTACACCGAAAGAGACCCAGTACTTC. This translates into CASSQITPKETQYF.

The V and J genes are TRBV7-8 and TRBJ2-2; D is possibly TRBD1 (6 bases). Trimming cost V 6 bases and J 2 bases, with 13 bases left between them. Germline V gene lookup returns CDR1 SGHVS and CDR2 FQNEAQ. This CDR3 region has 15 residues. DNA for the CDR3: TGTGCCAGCAGGTCCCGGGACAAAAACACCGGGGAGCTGTTTTTT. This sequence encodes CASRSRDKNTGELFF.

J is TRBJ1-1 and V is TRBV30; D is possibly TRBD1 (5 bases). CDR1 GTSNPN and CDR2 SVGIG come from the germline V gene (reference sequence). V lost 5 bases to trimming and J lost 6 bases, with 10 bases between them. CDR3 length: 11 residues. The chain's CDR3 is CAWSETAEAFF. CDR3 in DNA: TGTGCCTGGTCCGAGACAGCTGAAGCTTTCTTT.

The chain uses TRBV28 and TRBJ2-7; the D call may be TRBD1 or TRBD2 (5 bases each). Trimming removed 2 bases at V and 0 bases at J, with 8 bases between. Germline-derived CDR1 and CDR2 are MDHEN and SYDVKM. The CDR3 is 14 amino acids. This CDR3 reads CASSLGGLSYEQYF. The DNA of the CDR3 is TGTGCCAGCAGTTTAGGGGGTCTCTCCTACGAGCAGTACTTC.

The chain is built from TRBV4-3 and TRBJ2-7; D is unclear. V lost 0 bases, J lost 3 bases, and 15 bases lay in between. CDR1 and CDR2 (germline): LGHNA, YSLEER. The CDR3 is 16 amino acids. The DNA of the CDR3 is TGCGCCAGCAGCCAAGATCAGGCAGGCTCGGTCTACGAGCAGTACTTC. Encoded protein: CASSQDQAGSVYEQYF.